One sample yielded the 18 T cell receptor beta chains listed below, sequenced in a study of cytomegalovirus exposure and HLA in healthy donors. Sequenced by immunoSEQ multiplex PCR; TCRdb stores in-frame clones only, minus some. The profile shows 100,000 or so clones, about 85% of them singletons. Source material: PBMCs. Receptor source: a man aged 18 to 30 in good health and CMV-seropositive.

This sequence joins TRBV6-1 and TRBJ2-1; 9 positions match TRBD2. V lost 2 bases and J lost 6; bases outside the gene matches: 5. The CDR3 contains 15 residues. Germline V gene lookup returns CDR1 MNHNS and CDR2 SASEGT. The CDR3 is CASSEPAGGINEQFF. CDR3 nucleotides: TGTGCCAGCAGTGAACCAGCGGGAGGAATCAATGAGCAGTTCTTC.

The DNA for the CDR3 is TGTGCCAGCAGCCCGATATCTCGAGTCCGGGACAGCAGCTCCTACGAGCAGTACTTC. Translating it yields CASSPISRVRDSSSYEQYF. The chain recombines TRBV11-2 with TRBJ2-7; TRBD1 matches 7 bases. The CDR3 extends over 19 amino acids. The germline gives CDR1 SGHAT, CDR2 FQNNGV. After removal of 5 bases from V and 0 bases from J, the junction contained 19 bases not matched to a gene.

This chain links TRBV2 with TRBJ1-5; TRBD1 matches 8 bases. The CDR3 runs 16 residues. CDR1 is SNHLY, CDR2 FYNNEI, per germline. V dropped 7 bases and J dropped 6; count of bases not matched to a gene: 14. CDR3 nucleotides: TGTGCCAGCATAGGGTCCCCACAGGGGGGCCTTCAGCCCCAGCATTTT. Translating gives CASIGSPQGGLQPQHF.

The chain is built from TRBV30 and TRBJ2-1; 9 positions agree with TRBD2. The trim removed 4 bases at V and 1 base at J, leaving 20 bases unmatched. CDR1 and CDR2 (germline): GTSNPN, SVGIG (reference sequence). CDR3 length: 20 amino acids. In DNA, the CDR3 is TGTGCCTGGATCCCTTCGTCGCTAGCGGGATCGTCCTCGTCCTACAATGAGCAGTTCTTC. This codes for CAWIPSSLAGSSSSYNEQFF.

V gene TRBV6-6 combines with J gene TRBJ2-7, with TRBD2 matching 9 bases. Germline CDR1 reads MNHNY; CDR2 reads SVGAGI (reference sequence). This CDR3 comprises 16 residues. V lost 6 bases, J lost 2 bases, and 11 bases stayed unmatched. The CDR3 DNA sequence: TGTGCCAGCAGCTTCGGACAGGCGGGAGGGACCTACGAGCAGTACTTC. It encodes CASSFGQAGGTYEQYF.

The gene calls are TRBV5-4 and TRBJ1-2; D remains ambiguous. V was pared by 0 bases and J by 2 bases, with 11 bases between. The CDR3 spans 15 residues. Germline V CDR1 and CDR2: SGHNT, YYREEE (reference sequence). The CDR3 loop is CASSLDSSGNYGYTF. CDR3 sequence (DNA): TGTGCCAGCAGCTTGGACAGCTCGGGAAACTATGGCTACACCTTC.

This clone came up once. J is TRBJ2-7 and V is TRBV28; 11 bases align to TRBD2. V was pared by 4 bases and J by 2 bases, with 22 bases of the junction left unmatched. In germline, CDR1 is MDHEN, CDR2 SYDVKM. There are 21 residues in the CDR3. Here the CDR3 reads CASSSSLLPGTSGASTYEQYF. The CDR3 DNA reads as TGTGCCAGCAGTTCCTCTCTACTCCCGGGGACTAGCGGCGCGAGTACCTACGAGCAGTACTTC.

This chain links TRBV5-1 with TRBJ2-3; the match to TRBD1 covers 9 bases. V was clipped by 5 bases and J by 4 bases; unmatched bases: 5. The germline CDR1 and CDR2 sequences are SGHRS and YFSETQ. This CDR3 spans 14 amino acids. Here the CDR3 DNA reads TGCGCCAGCAGTGGACAGGGGAGGTCAGATACGCAGTATTTT. Its translation is CASSGQGRSDTQYF. Combining the CDR3 with reference TRBV5-1 and TRBJ2-3 gives the whole variable domain KAGVTQTPRYLIKTRGQQVTLSCSPISGHRSVSWYQQTPGQGLQFLFEYFSETQRNKGNFPGRFSGRQFSNSRSEMNVSTLELGDSALYLCASSGQGRSDTQYFGPGTRLTVL.

This clone was counted a few times. The chain is built from TRBV7-9 and TRBJ1-2; 7 bases map to TRBD1. V lost 5 bases, J lost 6 bases, and 9 bases stayed unmatched. This CDR3 region has 14 residues. Germline CDR1 reads SEHNR; CDR2 reads FQNEAQ (reference sequence). CDR3 bases: TGTGCCAGCAGCATTCGACAGGGTCAAGATGGCTACACCTTC. Protein: CASSIRQGQDGYTF.

As DNA, the CDR3 is TGTGCCAGTGGGGGGAATCCCCGTGGCGAGCAGTACTTC. Its protein product is CASGGNPRGEQYF. V usage is TRBV2 and J usage is TRBJ2-7; possible D gene TRBD2, 6 bases. Germline values: CDR1 SNHLY, CDR2 FYNNEI. V was pared by 9 bases and J by 6 bases, with 18 bases between. This CDR3 region has 13 residues.

J is TRBJ1-3 and V is TRBV27, with D perhaps matching TRBD1 (5 bases). This CDR3 is built from 12 residues. V was trimmed by 9 bases and J by 0 bases, leaving 6 bases between them. Germline V gives CDR1 MNHEY, CDR2 SMNVEV (reference sequence). CDR3 sequence: CASQGSGNTIYF. The CDR3 DNA is TGTGCCAGTCAGGGCTCTGGAAACACCATATATTTT.

V is TRBV7-6 and J is TRBJ2-1; 9 bases are a match to TRBD2. Germline CDR1 reads SGHVS; CDR2 reads FNYEAQ. Trimming took 3 bases from V and 8 from J; bases not matched to a gene: 5. This CDR3 contains 14 residues. The CDR3 spells CASSFLGGRDEQFF. CDR3 bases: TGTGCCAGCAGCTTTCTGGGCGGGAGGGATGAGCAGTTCTTC.

This sequence joins TRBV6-6 and TRBJ1-5, with D possibly being TRBD1 (5 bases). The V end lost 2 bases, the J end lost 7 bases, and 9 bases lay between the germline ends. In germline, CDR1 is MNHNY, CDR2 SVGAGI (reference sequence). There are 13 residues in the CDR3. CDR3 region: CASSYGGGQPQHF. Written as DNA, the CDR3 is TGTGCCAGCAGTTACGGGGGAGGGCAGCCCCAGCATTTT.

The DNA for the CDR3 is TGCGCCAGCAGACTTTCTGGCGGGAGGGCCGGGAATGAGCAGTTCTTC. This gives the protein CASRLSGGRAGNEQFF. This chain uses TRBV4-1 with TRBJ2-1; 9 bases align to TRBD2. The CDR3 sequence is 16 residues long. CDR1 is MGHRA, CDR2 YSYEKL, per germline. Trimming removed 6 bases from V and 7 bases from J; junction bases left unmatched: 13.

This clone was counted at least ten times. V is TRBV7-9 and J is TRBJ1-3; D remains ambiguous. Germline CDR1 is SEHNR and CDR2 is FQNEAQ (reference sequence). Trimming took off 8 bases at V and 4 bases at J, with 6 bases between the two ends. The CDR3 loop spans 11 amino acids. The CDR3 region has the DNA TGTGCCAGCGGAGGAGGAAACACCATATATTTT. Translating it yields CASGGGNTIYF.

The CDR3 loop is CASRPVTEAFF. CDR3 nucleotides: TGCGCCAGCAGACCGGTCACTGAAGCTTTCTTT. The chain uses TRBV5-1 and TRBJ1-1; D is unresolved. CDR1 and CDR2 (germline): SGHRS, YFSETQ. This CDR3 contains 11 residues. The V end was cut by 5 bases, the J end by 4 bases, with 6 bases between. Full variable domain (rest looked up from reference TRBV5-1 and TRBJ1-1): KAGVTQTPRYLIKTRGQQVTLSCSPISGHRSVSWYQQTPGQGLQFLFEYFSETQRNKGNFPGRFSGRQFSNSRSEMNVSTLELGDSALYLCASRPVTEAFFGQGTRLTVV.

This chain links TRBV10-1 with TRBJ2-5, with 8 bases matching TRBD2. CDR1 is WNHNN, CDR2 SYGVQD, per germline (reference sequence). The CDR3 length is 14 residues. J was trimmed by 3 bases and V by 9 bases; bases with no gene match: 9. CDR3 in amino acids: CASQRVGGEETQYF. In nucleotides, the CDR3 is TGCGCCAGTCAGCGCGTCGGGGGGGAAGAGACCCAGTACTTC.

The V gene is TRBV27, the J gene TRBJ1-5, with a tentative D call TRBD1 (5 bases). Trimming removed 0 bases at V and 6 bases at J, with 9 bases between. CDR1 is MNHEY and CDR2 is SMNVEV in the germline V gene (reference sequence). This CDR3 is 14 amino acids long. The CDR3: CASSLSAGPQPQHF. CDR3 in DNA: TGTGCCAGCAGTTTATCGGCAGGGCCTCAGCCCCAGCATTTT.